These 3 T cell receptor beta chains came from one sample sequenced in a study of T cell repertoires in cytomegalovirus infection (dated by TCRdb to between 2017 and 2020). Sequencer: Illumina HiSeq 1500. TCRdb reprocessing: public reads trimmed at Q25 with fastp, clones called with MiXCR, in-frame beta chains kept. Rows are unified per CDR3 protein, each entry keeping the most common DNA and genes. Present in this sample are under 850,000 distinct CDR3 sequences, 30% to 35% of which were seen just once. Of the sample, about 20% is held by the ten largest clones. Interpreted using the paper, the treatment or condition label stands for: in vitro stimulation with specific CMV peptide epitopes to enrich CMV-specific T cells. No antigen is known for these receptors. The sequencing here drew on cultured PBMCs, taken from culture after CMV antigen stimulation. These receptors were obtained from a human donor in good health (CMV status not recorded). Some clones in this sample may be carry-over from other donors' samples.

This chain connects TRBV4-2 to TRBJ2-7; TRBD1 matches at 7 bases. Germline-derived CDR1 and CDR2 are LGHNA and YNFKEQ. The junction had 9 bases not matched to a gene; V was cut back by 4 bases and J by 3 bases. This CDR3 is built from 15 residues. The CDR3 DNA reads as TGTGCCAGCAGCCTCAATTCGGGACAGAACTACGAGCAGTACTTC. It specifies CASSLNSGQNYEQYF.

The genes are TRBV7-2 and TRBJ2-2, with TRBD2 identical over 12 bases. This CDR3 is built from 16 residues. The germline V gene has CDR1 SGHTA and CDR2 FQGNSA. Unmatched junction bases numbered 8, after V lost 6 bases and J lost 6 bases. The CDR3 sequence: CASRRGLAGMSGELFF. The CDR3, as DNA: TGTGCCAGCAGACGAGGACTAGCGGGAATGTCCGGGGAGCTGTTTTTT.

This clonotype was recorded a few times. The chain recombines TRBV6-1 with TRBJ1-2, with D maybe TRBD1 (6 bases). Deletions cut 10 bases from V and 2 bases from J, with 32 bases between. The CDR3 extends over 19 amino acids. Germline loops: CDR1 MNHNS, CDR2 SASEGT. This CDR3 reads CATGPFLLRGTNPNYGYTF. CDR3 in DNA: TGTGCCACAGGCCCCTTCCTCCTCAGGGGAACTAACCCCAACTATGGCTACACCTTC.